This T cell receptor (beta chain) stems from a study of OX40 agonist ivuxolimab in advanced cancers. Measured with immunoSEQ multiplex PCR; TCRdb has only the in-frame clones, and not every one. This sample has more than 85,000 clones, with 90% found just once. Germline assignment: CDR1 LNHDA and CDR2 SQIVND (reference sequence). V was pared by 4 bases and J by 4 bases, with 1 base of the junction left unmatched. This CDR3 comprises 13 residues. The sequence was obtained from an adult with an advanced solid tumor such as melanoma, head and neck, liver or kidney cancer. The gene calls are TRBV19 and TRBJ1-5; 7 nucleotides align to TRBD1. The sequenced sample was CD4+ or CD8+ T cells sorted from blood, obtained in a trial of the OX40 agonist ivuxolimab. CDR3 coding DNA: TGTGCCAGTAGTACGGGACAGAATCAGCCCCAGCATTTT. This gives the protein CASSTGQNQPQHF.